The 31 T cell receptor beta chains below come from one sample, sequenced in a study of cytomegalovirus exposure and HLA in healthy donors. PCR was performed using 60 Vbeta and 13 Jbeta primers. Assay used: immunoSEQ multiplex PCR; TCRdb lists only in-frame clones, some missing. This sample has 150,000 or so clones, with around 80% found just once. Sequencing used PBMCs. Receptors originate from a middle-aged woman in good health and CMV-seropositive.

On this clone: This CDR3 is also generated by other DNA sequences in the sample. This rearrangement joins TRBV5-1 to TRBJ2-1; 10 nucleotides align to TRBD2. The CDR3 runs to 16 residues. J was trimmed by 3 bases and V by 4 bases; bases with no gene match: 7. The germline CDR1 and CDR2 sequences are SGHRS and YFSETQ. CDR3 DNA: TGCGCCAGCAGCATACTAGCGGGATCCGTCTACAATGAGCAGTTCTTC. It translates to CASSILAGSVYNEQFF.

The chain links TRBV19 to TRBJ2-4, with TRBD2 matching over 7 bases. J gave up 2 bases and V 6 bases, and 10 bases lay outside the gene matches. Looked up from germline, CDR1 is LNHDA and CDR2 is SQIVND (reference sequence). This CDR3 is 16 amino acids long. CDR3 nucleotides: TGTGCCAGTAGCGCGGGACCGGGACTAACCAAAAACATTCAGTACTTC. This codes for CASSAGPGLTKNIQYF.

V is TRBV14 and J is TRBJ2-7; 8 nucleotides line up with TRBD2. The CDR3 is 15 residues long. Germline V gene sequence: CDR1 SGHDN, CDR2 FVKESK. The trim removed 0 bases at V and 6 bases at J, leaving 7 bases unmatched. CDR3 loop: CASSQEYGRASEQYF. The CDR3 DNA reads TGTGCCAGCAGCCAAGAATACGGGAGGGCCTCCGAGCAGTACTTC.

The chain couples TRBV30 to TRBJ1-6, with D possibly matching TRBD1 (5 bases). The CDR3 contains 15 residues. Germline CDR1 GTSNPN, CDR2 SVGIG (reference sequence). V dropped 6 bases and J dropped 8 bases, with 20 bases sitting between them. The DNA of the CDR3 is TGTGCCTGCCGTTCTTGGGGCGGCACAGATTCACCCCTCCACTTT. Its translation is CACRSWGGTDSPLHF.

This clone was counted once. The V and J genes are TRBV5-1 and TRBJ1-3, with 8 bases identical to TRBD1. V was pared by 4 bases and J by 6 bases, with 9 bases of the junction left unmatched. The CDR3 extends over 15 amino acids. The germline V gene has CDR1 SGHRS and CDR2 YFSETQ. The CDR3 sequence is CASSGAGTGLNTIYF. CDR3 nucleotides: TGCGCCAGCAGCGGCGCGGGGACAGGTTTAAACACCATATATTTT.

This sequence joins TRBV5-1 and TRBJ1-5; D gene ambiguous. The CDR3 runs 15 residues. Germline V gene lookup returns CDR1 SGHRS and CDR2 YFSETQ. Trimming shortened V by 1 base and J by 6 bases, and 14 bases separated the two germline ends. CDR3 region: CASSLSSDIGQPQHF. The CDR3 bases are TGCGCCAGCAGCTTGTCGTCAGACATCGGTCAGCCCCAGCATTTT.

The chain joins TRBV7-6 to TRBJ2-2; 8 bases agree with TRBD1. Losses at the gene ends were 5 bases for V and 2 bases for J; bases not matched to a gene: 10. Germline CDR1 and CDR2: SGHVS and FNYEAQ. This CDR3 is 17 amino acids long. CDR3 coding DNA: TGTGCCAGCAGCCGGACAGGGCCAAACCCTAACACCGGGGAGCTGTTTTTT. This translates into CASSRTGPNPNTGELFF.

The genes are TRBV29-1 and TRBJ2-7; 7 bases agree with TRBD1. CDR1 and CDR2 from the germline V gene are SQVTM and ANQGSEA. V dropped 5 bases and J dropped 0; count of bases not matched to a gene: 4. The CDR3 covers 13 residues. CDR3 coding DNA: TGCAGCGTTCAAGGGACAGCCTCCTACGAGCAGTACTTC. Amino acids: CSVQGTASYEQYF.

V and J are TRBV15 and TRBJ2-3; a weak D match, TRBD2 (6 bases). The CDR3 length is 14 residues. Germline CDR1 is LNHNV and CDR2 is YYDKDF (reference sequence). Trimming stripped 3 bases from V and 0 bases from J, with 7 bases between. The CDR3 protein is CATSSGTSTDTQYF. In DNA, the CDR3 is TGTGCCACCAGCAGTGGGACTAGCACAGATACGCAGTATTTT.

This chain links TRBV2 with TRBJ2-1, with 11 bases lining up with TRBD1. CDR1 and CDR2 from the germline V gene are SNHLY and FYNNEI. The CDR3 totals 17 residues. After removal of 0 bases from V and 0 bases from J, the junction contained 1 base not matched to a gene. CDR3: CASSEAGQGVSYNEQFF. CDR3 DNA sequence: TGTGCCAGCAGTGAAGCGGGACAGGGGGTCTCCTACAATGAGCAGTTCTTC.

The rearrangement joins TRBV2 to TRBJ1-2; D possibly corresponds to TRBD1 (5 bases). Germline V gives CDR1 SNHLY, CDR2 FYNNEI. The V gene lost 5 bases and the J gene lost 4 bases, with 11 bases spanning the gap. The CDR3 extends over 13 amino acids. CDR3 DNA sequence: TGTGCCAGCAGTCTGGGACTCGGCTATGGCTACACCTTC. Translating it yields CASSLGLGYGYTF.

This clone was counted only a few times. The chain uses TRBV10-3 and TRBJ1-1, with 9 bases fitting TRBD1. From germline, CDR1 is ENHRY and CDR2 SYGVKD. J lost 1 base, V lost 11 bases, and 5 bases had no gene match. The CDR3 runs to 13 residues. In nucleotides, the CDR3 is TGTGCCCTCCGGGACAGGGAGAACACTGAAGCTTTCTTT. Amino acids: CALRDRENTEAFF.

V is TRBV2 and J is TRBJ1-5; 7 nucleotides match TRBD1. V was pared by 6 bases and J by 3 bases, with 2 bases of the junction left unmatched. This CDR3 comprises 13 residues. Germline CDR1 and CDR2: SNHLY and FYNNEI. In DNA form, the CDR3 reads TGTGCCAGCAGAAGGGGGCCCAATCAGCCCCAGCATTTT. It yields the protein CASRRGPNQPQHF.

The rearrangement uses TRBV28 and TRBJ1-2; D gene ambiguous. Germline values: CDR1 MDHEN, CDR2 SYDVKM. The germline V and J ends were trimmed by 5 bases and 9 bases, with 22 bases remaining between them. The CDR3 is 15 residues long. CDR3 residues: CASSPRAGSLRRYTF. CDR3 nucleotides: TGTGCCAGCAGTCCGCGGGCAGGATCCCTCAGGCGCTACACCTTC.

The chain uses TRBV7-3 and TRBJ2-3, with D perhaps TRBD2 (6 bases). This CDR3 comprises 14 residues. Trimming cost V 4 bases and J 6 bases, with 14 bases left between them. The germline V gene encodes CDR1 SGHTA and CDR2 FQGTGA. CDR3 DNA sequence: TGTGCCAGCAGCTATAGTGTGGCGGGGGATACGCAGTATTTT. It codes for CASSYSVAGDTQYF.

V and J are TRBV29-1 and TRBJ2-3; 8 nucleotides match TRBD1. The CDR3 covers 13 residues. CDR1 is SQVTM, CDR2 ANQGSEA, per germline. With V trimmed by 4 bases and J by 1 base, 1 base remained unmatched. The CDR3 protein is CSVVTGGTDTQYF. The CDR3 DNA is TGCAGCGTTGTGACAGGGGGCACAGATACGCAGTATTTT.

V is TRBV2 and J is TRBJ2-7; tentatively, D is TRBD2 (6 bases). The CDR3 extends over 14 amino acids. Germline V gene sequence: CDR1 SNHLY, CDR2 FYNNEI. Trimming stripped 6 bases from V and 7 bases from J, with 19 bases between. Here the CDR3 DNA reads TGTGCCAGCAGCCCCGGGGCTAGCGCGTGGGAGCAGTACTTC. Translating it yields CASSPGASAWEQYF.

This clone was observed a single time. The rearrangement uses TRBV21-1 and TRBJ2-2; the listed D gene, TRBD1, was not tested against the DNA. TRBV21-1 is flagged as a pseudogene. This CDR3 has 16 residues. The CDR3 nucleotides read TGTGCCAGCAGCAAAGTGGGGACAGGGCCCACCGGGGAGCTGTTTTTT. It encodes CASSKVGTGPTGELFF.

This clone was picked up a small number of times. At one end the junction does not follow the germline gene, possibly because of a read error. V gene TRBV6-1 combines with J gene TRBJ1-3, with TRBD1 as a possible D gene (5 bases). This CDR3 spans 11 amino acids. Germline assignment: CDR1 MNHNS and CDR2 SASEGT. CDR3 coding DNA: TGTGCCAGCAGTGAAGCGGGGCCGGGGGATTTT. Amino acids: CASSEAGPGDF.

This chain uses TRBV29-1 with TRBJ2-1, with 7 positions matching TRBD2. CDR3 length: 13 amino acids. Trimming took 4 bases from V and 3 from J; bases not matched to a gene: 3. Germline values: CDR1 SQVTM, CDR2 ANQGSEA. The CDR3 DNA sequence: TGCAGCGTTGGGCTAGCGGACTACAATGAGCAGTTCTTC. Its protein product is CSVGLADYNEQFF.

This rearrangement joins TRBV30 to TRBJ2-1, with 10 bases fitting TRBD2. V shed 4 bases, J shed 3 bases, and the junction held 3 bases outside the gene matches. In germline, CDR1 is GTSNPN, CDR2 SVGIG (reference sequence). CDR3 length: 14 amino acids. Here the CDR3 reads CAWKGLADYNEQFF. The CDR3 DNA follows: TGTGCCTGGAAAGGACTAGCGGACTACAATGAGCAGTTCTTC.

V and J are TRBV7-9 and TRBJ2-7; TRBD1 matches at 9 bases. There are 15 residues in the CDR3. Per germline, CDR1 SEHNR and CDR2 FQNEAQ (reference sequence). The junction had 10 bases not matched to a gene; V was cut back by 5 bases and J by 5 bases. CDR3 in amino acids: CASSPRDRATHEQYF. The DNA of the CDR3 is TGTGCCAGCAGCCCCCGGGACAGGGCAACTCACGAGCAGTACTTC.

The V and J genes are TRBV13 and TRBJ1-2; 9 positions agree with TRBD1. The CDR3 is 16 residues long. Trimming took 1 base from V and 8 from J; bases not matched to a gene: 11. CDR1 is PRHDT and CDR2 is FYEKMQ in the germline V gene (reference sequence). This CDR3 is CASSLVGTGLAGGYTF. CDR3 in DNA: TGTGCCAGCAGCTTAGTGGGGACAGGGCTAGCCGGCGGCTACACCTTC.

This clone was observed once. The chain has TRBV28 and TRBJ1-2; 7 bases fit TRBD1. The CDR3 is 14 amino acids. Trimming cost V 3 bases and J 3 bases; bases outside gene matches: 4. Per germline, CDR1 MDHEN and CDR2 SYDVKM. DNA for the CDR3: TGTGCCAGCAGTTTCGGGACAGAGTACTATGGCTACACCTTC. Its translation is CASSFGTEYYGYTF.

The chain employs TRBV9 and TRBJ2-7, with 9 bases aligning to TRBD2. The CDR3 length is 15 residues. Germline-derived CDR1 and CDR2 are SGDLS and YYNGEE. Germline trimming cut 0 bases from V and 2 bases from J; bases unmatched to any gene: 3. CDR3 loop: CASSVGAGGTYEQYF. In DNA form, the CDR3 reads TGTGCCAGCAGCGTAGGGGCGGGAGGGACCTACGAGCAGTACTTC.

The chain employs TRBV6-1 and TRBJ2-7; perhaps TRBD2 as D (6 bases). Germline V gene sequence: CDR1 MNHNS, CDR2 SASEGT. CDR3 length: 15 amino acids. The V and J ends lost 1 base and 5 bases respectively, with 15 bases between them. The DNA for the CDR3 is TGTGCCAGCAGTGAAGAGAGGACGGGGGACGACGAGCAGTACTTC. Protein product: CASSEERTGDDEQYF.

V usage is TRBV30 and J usage is TRBJ1-1; maybe TRBD1 (5 bases). Germline CDR1 and CDR2: GTSNPN and SVGIG (reference sequence). This CDR3 region has 13 residues. The V gene lost 5 bases and the J gene lost 4 bases, with 14 bases spanning the gap. In nucleotides, the CDR3 is TGTGCCTGGTTTTTGGCAGGGCCCACTGAAGCTTTCTTT. Protein: CAWFLAGPTEAFF.

The rearrangement links TRBV9 to TRBJ2-1; tentative D call: TRBD2 (5 bases). This CDR3 is 14 amino acids long. V dropped 0 bases and J dropped 3 bases, with 7 bases sitting between them. Germline V gives CDR1 SGDLS, CDR2 YYNGEE. As DNA, the CDR3 is TGTGCCAGCAGCGTAGGAGAGGGCTACAATGAGCAGTTCTTC. It yields the protein CASSVGEGYNEQFF.

CDR3 coding DNA: TGTGCCAGCACCAAGACAGGGGGCTCCTACGAGCAGTACTTC. Protein sequence: CASTKTGGSYEQYF. This chain links TRBV6-1 with TRBJ2-7, with 9 bases aligning to TRBD1. There are 14 residues in the CDR3. Trimming removed 7 bases from V and 0 bases from J; junction bases left unmatched: 4. Germline V gene data show CDR1 as MNHNS and CDR2 as SASEGT.

The V and J genes are TRBV4-2 and TRBJ1-1; D is possibly TRBD1 (6 bases). This CDR3 has 14 amino acids. Looked up from germline, CDR1 is LGHNA and CDR2 is YNFKEQ. V lost 4 bases and J 5 bases, leaving 14 bases between the germline ends. This CDR3 is CASSLHRAGTEAFF. CDR3 in DNA: TGTGCCAGCAGCCTCCACAGGGCAGGGACTGAAGCTTTCTTT.

The J gene is TRBJ2-7, the V gene TRBV5-5; tentative D call: TRBD2 (5 bases). Trimming shortened V by 4 bases and J by 3 bases, and 8 bases separated the two germline ends. Germline V gives CDR1 SGHKS, CDR2 YYEKEE (reference sequence). The CDR3 consists of 12 residues. The CDR3 sequence: CASSKGVYEQYF. DNA of the CDR3: TGTGCCAGCAGCAAGGGAGTCTACGAGCAGTACTTC.